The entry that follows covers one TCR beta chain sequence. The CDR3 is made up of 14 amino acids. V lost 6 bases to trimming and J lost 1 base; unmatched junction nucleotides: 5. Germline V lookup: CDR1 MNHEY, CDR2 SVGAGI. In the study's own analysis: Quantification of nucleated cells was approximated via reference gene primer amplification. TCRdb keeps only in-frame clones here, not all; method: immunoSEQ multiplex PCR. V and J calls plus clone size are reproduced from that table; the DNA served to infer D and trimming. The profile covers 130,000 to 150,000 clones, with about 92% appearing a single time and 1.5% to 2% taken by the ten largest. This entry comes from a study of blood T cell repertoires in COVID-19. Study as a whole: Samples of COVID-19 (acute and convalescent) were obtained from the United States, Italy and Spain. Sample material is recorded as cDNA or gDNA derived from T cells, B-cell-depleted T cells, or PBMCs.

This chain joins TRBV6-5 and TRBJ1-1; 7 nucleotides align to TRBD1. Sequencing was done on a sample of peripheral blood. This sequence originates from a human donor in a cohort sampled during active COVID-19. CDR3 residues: CASREEGANTEAFF. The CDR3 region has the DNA TGTGCCAGCAGGGAGGAGGGGGCGAACACTGAAGCTTTCTTT.